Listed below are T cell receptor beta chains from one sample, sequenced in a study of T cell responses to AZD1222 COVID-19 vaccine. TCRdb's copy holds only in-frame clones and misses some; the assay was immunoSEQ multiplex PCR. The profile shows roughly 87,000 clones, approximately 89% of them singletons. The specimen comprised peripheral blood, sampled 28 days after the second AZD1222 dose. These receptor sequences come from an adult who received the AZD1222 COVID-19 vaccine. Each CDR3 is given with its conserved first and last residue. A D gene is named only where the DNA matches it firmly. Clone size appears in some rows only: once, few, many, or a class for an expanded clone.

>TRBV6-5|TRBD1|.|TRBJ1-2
TGTGCCAGCGCCCCAGGGACAGGGTCGGTCACCTTC
CASAPGTGSVTF
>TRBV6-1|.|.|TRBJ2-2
TGTGCCAGCAGTGAAAACGTAAGGGGACCATACACCGGGGAGCTGTTTTTT
CASSENVRGPYTGELFF
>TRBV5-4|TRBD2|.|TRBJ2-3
TGTGCCAGCAGCCCCTGGACTAGCGGGGGACCCCTTATGAGCACAGATACGCAGTATTTT
CASSPWTSGGPLMSTDTQYF
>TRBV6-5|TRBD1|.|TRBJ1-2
TGTGCCAGCAGTTCATCGGGACAGGGGGTTATTTATGGCTACACCTTC
CASSSSGQGVIYGYTF
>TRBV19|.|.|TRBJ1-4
TGTGCCACCTCCTACATGGGAGGCGGAAAACTGTTTTTT
CATSYMGGGKLFF
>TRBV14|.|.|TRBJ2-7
TGTGCCAGCAGCCACCCGGGACGAGCCTCCTACGAGCAGTACTTC
CASSHPGRASYEQYF
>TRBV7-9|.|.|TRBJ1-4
TGTGCCAGCAGCTTAGCGCTAGGGGTTCGGGAAAAACTGTTTTTT
CASSLALGVREKLFF
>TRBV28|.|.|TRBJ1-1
TGTGCCAGCAGCTCCACTGGACCTGAAGCTTTCTTT
CASSSTGPEAFF
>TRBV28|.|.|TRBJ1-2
TGTGCCAGCAGTTCAACTAACTATGGCTACACCTTC
CASSSTNYGYTF
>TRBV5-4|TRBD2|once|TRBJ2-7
TGTGCCAGCAGCTCTGGGGGGGGTTACGAGCAGTACTTC
CASSSGGGYEQYF
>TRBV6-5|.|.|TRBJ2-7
TGTGCCAGCAGGAGCGGTGACGAGCAGTACTTC
CASRSGDEQYF
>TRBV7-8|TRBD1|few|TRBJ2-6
TGTGCCAGCAGCCCCGACAGGGCTGGGGCCAACGTCCTGACTTTC
CASSPDRAGANVLTF
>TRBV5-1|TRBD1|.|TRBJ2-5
TGCGCCAGCAGTTTGAAGGCCGGGACAGGGGGAGAGACCCAGTACTTC
CASSLKAGTGGETQYF
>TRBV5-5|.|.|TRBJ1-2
TGTGCCAGCAGCTTGGGGCTGCAATATGGCTACACCTTC
CASSLGLQYGYTF
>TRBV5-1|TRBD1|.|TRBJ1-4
TGCGCCAGCAGCACGAGACAGGGCAGCGAGGAAAAACTGTTTTTT
CASSTRQGSEEKLFF
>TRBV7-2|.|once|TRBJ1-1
TGTGCCAGCAGCACGGGACAAAACACTGAAGCTTTCTTT
CASSTGQNTEAFF
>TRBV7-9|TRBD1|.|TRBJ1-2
TGTGCCAGCAGCGAGCCGGGACAGAGCTTCTATGGCTACACCTTC
CASSEPGQSFYGYTF
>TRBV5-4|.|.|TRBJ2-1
TGTGCCAGCAGAGGGCGGGACAAATCCTACAATGAGCAGTTCTTC
CASRGRDKSYNEQFF
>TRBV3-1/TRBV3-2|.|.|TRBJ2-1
TGTGCCAGCAGCCAAGCCCTCGTTTCCAGAAGCAGCTCCTACAATGAGCAGTTCTTC
CASSQALVSRSSSYNEQFF
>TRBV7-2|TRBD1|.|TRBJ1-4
TGTGCCAGCAGCTTAGTGGCAGGGGGGTCTGAAAAACTGTTTTTT
CASSLVAGGSEKLFF
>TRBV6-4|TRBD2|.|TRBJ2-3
TGTGCCAGCAGTGTTAAGCGGGGGGGCGCAGATACGCAGTATTTT
CASSVKRGGADTQYF
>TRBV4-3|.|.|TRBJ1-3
TGCGCCAGCAGCCCGGGGGGGCCGGTGGACACCATATATTTT
CASSPGGPVDTIYF
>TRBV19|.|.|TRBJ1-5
TGTGCCAGTAGTTTTGGTTCCGATTCCCAGCATTTT
CASSFGSDSQHF
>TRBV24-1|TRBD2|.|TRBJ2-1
TGTGCCACCAGTGATTCTCAGGGACTATTCTACAATGAGCAGTTCTTC
CATSDSQGLFYNEQFF
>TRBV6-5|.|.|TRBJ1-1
TGTGCCAGCGTCCCTCAGGGGTTTCCGAACACTGAAGCTTTCTTT
CASVPQGFPNTEAFF
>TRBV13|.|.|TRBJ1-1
TGTGCCAGCAGCGAGGGGGTGCGCGCAAGAGCTTTCTTT
CASSEGVRARAFF
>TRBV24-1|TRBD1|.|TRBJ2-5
TGTGCCACCAGTGATTTCTCCAGGGGGAACGGAGAGACCCAGTACTTC
CATSDFSRGNGETQYF
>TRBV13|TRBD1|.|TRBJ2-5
TGTGCCAGCAGCCCCTATGAGACAGGGGATTTGGAGACCCAGTACTTC
CASSPYETGDLETQYF
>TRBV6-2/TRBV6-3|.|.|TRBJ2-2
TGTGCCAGCAGTTACTTTCGGGGAAGCACCGGGGAGCTGTTTTTT
CASSYFRGSTGELFF
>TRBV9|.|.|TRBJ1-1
TGTGCCAGCAGCGTAGATGGCGGGCGGGGGCTTGGTGAAGCTTTCTTT
CASSVDGGRGLGEAFF
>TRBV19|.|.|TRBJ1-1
TGTGCCAGTAGCTACCCAGGATACACTGAAGCTTTCTTT
CASSYPGYTEAFF
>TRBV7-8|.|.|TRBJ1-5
TGTGCCAGCAGCCGATCCAATCAGCCCCAGCATTTT
CASSRSNQPQHF
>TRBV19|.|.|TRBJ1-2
TGTGCCAGTAGTAACGGGGGCTTTAACTATGGCTACACCTTC
CASSNGGFNYGYTF
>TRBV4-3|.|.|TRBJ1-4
TGCGCCAGCAGCCAAGGGTTCAGTAATGAAAAACTGTTTTTT
CASSQGFSNEKLFF
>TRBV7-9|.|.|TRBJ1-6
TGTGCCAGCAGCTTAGGGCAAGGGCCCCATTCACCCCTCCACTTT
CASSLGQGPHSPLHF
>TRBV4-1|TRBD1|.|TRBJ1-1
TGCGCCAGCAGCTCCGGCCAGGGGGCGAAGAACACTGAAGCTTTCTTT
CASSSGQGAKNTEAFF
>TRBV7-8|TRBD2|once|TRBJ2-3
TGTGCCAGCAGCTTAGAGTCGCGGGGGGGTGATACGCAGTATTTT
CASSLESRGGDTQYF
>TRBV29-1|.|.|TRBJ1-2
TGCAGCGTTGGAACCGGGGTGGAGGGCTACACCTTC
CSVGTGVEGYTF
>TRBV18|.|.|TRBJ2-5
TGTGCCAGCTCACCACCGAATAGAGAAGAGACCCAGTACTTC
CASSPPNREETQYF
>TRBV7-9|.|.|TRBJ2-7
TGTGCCAGCAGCCGCCTGGGGGGTACCTACGAGCAGTACTTC
CASSRLGGTYEQYF
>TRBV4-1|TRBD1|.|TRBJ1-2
TGCGCCAGCAGCCAAGGTCCGGGGGGGACAGATGGCTACACCTTC
CASSQGPGGTDGYTF
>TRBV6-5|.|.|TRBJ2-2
TGTGCCAGCCTCGGGGAAGGGAACACCGGGGAGCTGTTTTTT
CASLGEGNTGELFF
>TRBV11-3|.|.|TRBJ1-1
TGTGCCAGCAGCGATTCTACGTTCCCCTCAGCGAACACTGAAGCTTTCTTT
CASSDSTFPSANTEAFF
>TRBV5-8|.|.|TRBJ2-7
TGTGCCAGCAGCTTGGAGGGGATAGGATTCGAGCAGTACTTC
CASSLEGIGFEQYF
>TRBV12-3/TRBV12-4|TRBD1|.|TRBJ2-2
TGTGCCAGCAGGACAGGGGGACCCGGGGAGCTGTTTTTT
CASRTGGPGELFF
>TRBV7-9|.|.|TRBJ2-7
TGTGCCAGCAGTTCCCCCTCAAACGAGCAGTACTTC
CASSSPSNEQYF
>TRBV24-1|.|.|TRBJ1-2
TGTGCCACCAGTTACGGAGTTGGCTACACCTTC
CATSYGVGYTF
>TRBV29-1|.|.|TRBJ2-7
TGCAGCGCCGACCCCGACAGTCGAAACGAGCAGTACTTC
CSADPDSRNEQYF
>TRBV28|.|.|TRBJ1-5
TGTGCCAGCAGTTTCGCAGGCAATCAGCCCCAGCATTTT
CASSFAGNQPQHF
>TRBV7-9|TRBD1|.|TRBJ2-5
TGTGCCAGCAATCATCGACAGGGTCACGTAGAGACCCAGTACTTC
CASNHRQGHVETQYF
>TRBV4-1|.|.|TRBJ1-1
TGCGCCAGCAGCCCTCTGGAAGGGTCGAACACTGAAGCTTTCTTT
CASSPLEGSNTEAFF
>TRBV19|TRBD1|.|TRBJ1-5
TGTGCCAGTTCAGGACAGGGGGCGTCTCAGCCCCAGCATTTT
CASSGQGASQPQHF
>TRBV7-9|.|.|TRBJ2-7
TGTGCCAGCAGCACTAGTGGGGGTTATACCGAGCAGTACTTC
CASSTSGGYTEQYF
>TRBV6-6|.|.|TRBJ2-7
TGTGCCAGCAATACAGGGTACGAGCAGTACTTC
CASNTGYEQYF
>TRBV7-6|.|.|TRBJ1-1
TGTGCCAGCAGCTCACCTGGGCTTAGGAACACTGAAGCTTTCTTT
CASSSPGLRNTEAFF